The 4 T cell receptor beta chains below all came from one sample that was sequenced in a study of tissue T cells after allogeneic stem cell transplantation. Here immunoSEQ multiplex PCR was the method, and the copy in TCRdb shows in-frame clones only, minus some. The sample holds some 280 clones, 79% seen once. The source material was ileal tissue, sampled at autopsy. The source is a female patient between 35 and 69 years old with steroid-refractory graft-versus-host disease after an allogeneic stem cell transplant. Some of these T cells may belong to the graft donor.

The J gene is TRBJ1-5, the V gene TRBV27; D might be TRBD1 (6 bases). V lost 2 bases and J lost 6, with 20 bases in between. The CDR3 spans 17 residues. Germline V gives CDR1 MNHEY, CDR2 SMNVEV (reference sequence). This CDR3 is CASSLRELPGATQPQHF. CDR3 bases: TGTGCCAGCAGTTTAAGGGAACTTCCAGGGGCAACTCAGCCCCAGCATTTT.

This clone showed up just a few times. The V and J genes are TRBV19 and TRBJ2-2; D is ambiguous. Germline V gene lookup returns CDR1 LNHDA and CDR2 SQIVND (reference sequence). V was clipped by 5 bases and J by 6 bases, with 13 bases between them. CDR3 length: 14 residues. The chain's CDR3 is CASSLLAGSGELFF. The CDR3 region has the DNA TGTGCCAGTAGTCTCCTCGCCGGGTCCGGGGAGCTGTTTTTT.

The CDR3 protein is CASSFGGLGYTF. In DNA form, the CDR3 reads TGTGCCAGCAGTTTCGGGGGGCTTGGCTACACCTTC. The chain carries TRBV12-3 or TRBV12-4 and TRBJ1-2, with D possibly matching TRBD1 (6 bases). V shed 3 bases and J shed 7 bases, with 9 bases lying between them. This CDR3 contains 12 residues.

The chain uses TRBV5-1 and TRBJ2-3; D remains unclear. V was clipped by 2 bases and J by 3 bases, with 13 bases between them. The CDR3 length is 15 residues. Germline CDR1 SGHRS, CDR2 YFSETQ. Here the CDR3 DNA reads TGCGCCAGCAGCTTAGTCCCCTTCCCGACAGATACGCAGTATTTT. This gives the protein CASSLVPFPTDTQYF.